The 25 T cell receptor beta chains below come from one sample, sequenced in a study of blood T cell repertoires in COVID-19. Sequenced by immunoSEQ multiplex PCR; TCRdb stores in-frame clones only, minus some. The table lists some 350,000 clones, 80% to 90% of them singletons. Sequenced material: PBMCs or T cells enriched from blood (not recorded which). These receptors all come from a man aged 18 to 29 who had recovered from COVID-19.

As DNA, the CDR3 is TGTGCCAGCAGCTCCAGGACTCCCCGGTTGGGCACCGGGGAGCTGTTTTTT. It yields the protein CASSSRTPRLGTGELFF. V gene TRBV11-2 combines with J gene TRBJ2-2; a weak D match, TRBD2 (5 bases). CDR3 length: 17 amino acids. CDR1 and CDR2 (germline): SGHAT, FQNNGV. V was trimmed by 4 bases and J by 4 bases, leaving 19 bases between them.

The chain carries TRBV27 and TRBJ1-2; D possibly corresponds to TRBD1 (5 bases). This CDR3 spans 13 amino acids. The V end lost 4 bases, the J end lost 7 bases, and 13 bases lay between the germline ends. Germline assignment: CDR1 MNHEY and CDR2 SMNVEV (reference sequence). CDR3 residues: CASSSRGARGYTF. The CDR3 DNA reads TGTGCCAGCAGTTCCCGCGGGGCCCGTGGCTACACCTTC.

The DNA for the CDR3 is TGTGCCAGCAGCAAGGCGGAGGGGATTTACTACAATGAGCAGTTCTTC. Its protein is CASSKAEGIYYNEQFF. The V and J genes are TRBV3-1 (or the pseudogene TRBV3-2) and TRBJ2-1, with D maybe TRBD2 (6 bases). This CDR3 contains 16 residues. Trimming removed 5 bases from V and 3 bases from J, with 17 bases in between. Germline V gene sequence: CDR1 LGHDT, CDR2 YNNKEL (reference sequence).

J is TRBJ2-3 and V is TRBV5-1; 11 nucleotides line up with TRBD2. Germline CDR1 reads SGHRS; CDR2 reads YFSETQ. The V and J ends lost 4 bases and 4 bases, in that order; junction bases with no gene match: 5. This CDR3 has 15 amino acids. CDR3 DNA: TGCGCCAGCAGCACGACTAGCGGGGATCCAGATACGCAGTATTTT. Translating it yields CASSTTSGDPDTQYF.

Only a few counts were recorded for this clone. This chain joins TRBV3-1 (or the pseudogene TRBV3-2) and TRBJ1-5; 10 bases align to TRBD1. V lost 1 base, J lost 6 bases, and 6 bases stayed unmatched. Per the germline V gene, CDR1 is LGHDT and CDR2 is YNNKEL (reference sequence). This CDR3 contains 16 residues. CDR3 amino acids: CASSQGTTGGGQPQHF. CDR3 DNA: TGTGCCAGCAGCCAAGGTACGACAGGGGGCGGTCAGCCCCAGCATTTT.

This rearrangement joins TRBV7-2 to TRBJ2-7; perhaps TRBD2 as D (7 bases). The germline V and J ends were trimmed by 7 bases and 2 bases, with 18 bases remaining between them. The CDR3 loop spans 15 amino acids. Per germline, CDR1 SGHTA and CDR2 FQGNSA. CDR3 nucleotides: TGTGCCAGCACCGCAGGGGCGGGGGACACCTACGAGCAGTACTTC. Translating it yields CASTAGAGDTYEQYF.

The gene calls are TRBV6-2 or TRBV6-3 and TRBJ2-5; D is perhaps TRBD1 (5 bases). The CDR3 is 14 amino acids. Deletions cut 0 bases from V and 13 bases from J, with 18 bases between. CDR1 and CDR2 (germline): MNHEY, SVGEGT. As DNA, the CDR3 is TGTGCCAGCAGTTACTCATTTAATGGGGCCCAACGGTACTTC. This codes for CASSYSFNGAQRYF.

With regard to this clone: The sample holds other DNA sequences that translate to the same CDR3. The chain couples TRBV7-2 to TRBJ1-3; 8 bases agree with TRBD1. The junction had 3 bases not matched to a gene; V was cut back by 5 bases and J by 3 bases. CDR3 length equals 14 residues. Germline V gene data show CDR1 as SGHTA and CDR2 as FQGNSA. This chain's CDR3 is CASSLTGGGNTIYF. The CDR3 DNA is TGTGCCAGCAGCCTTACAGGGGGTGGAAACACCATATATTTT. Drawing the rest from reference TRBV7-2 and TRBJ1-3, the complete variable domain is GAGVSQSPSNKVTEKGKDVELRCDPISGHTALYWYRQSLGQGLEFLIYFQGNSAPDKSGLPSDRFSAERTGGSVSTLTIQRTQQEDSAVYLCASSLTGGGNTIYFGEGSWLTVV.

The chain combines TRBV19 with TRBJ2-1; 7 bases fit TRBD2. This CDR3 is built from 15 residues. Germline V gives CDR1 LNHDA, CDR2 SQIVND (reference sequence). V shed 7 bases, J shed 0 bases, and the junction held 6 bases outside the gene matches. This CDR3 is CASKSGGDSYNEQFF. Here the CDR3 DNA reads TGTGCCAGTAAATCGGGAGGCGACTCCTACAATGAGCAGTTCTTC.

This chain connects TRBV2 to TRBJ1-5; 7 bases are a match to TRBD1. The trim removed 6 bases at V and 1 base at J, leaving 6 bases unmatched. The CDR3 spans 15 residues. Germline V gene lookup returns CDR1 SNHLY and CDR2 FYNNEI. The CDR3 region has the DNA TGTGCCAGCAGGGCCGGACAGGAAAGCAATCAGCCCCAGCATTTT. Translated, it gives CASRAGQESNQPQHF. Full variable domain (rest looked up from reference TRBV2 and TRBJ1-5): EPEVTQTPSHQVTQMGQEVILRCVPISNHLYFYWYRQILGQKVEFLVSFYNNEISEKSEIFDDQFSVERPDGSNFTLKIRSTKLEDSAMYFCASRAGQESNQPQHFGDGTRLSIL.

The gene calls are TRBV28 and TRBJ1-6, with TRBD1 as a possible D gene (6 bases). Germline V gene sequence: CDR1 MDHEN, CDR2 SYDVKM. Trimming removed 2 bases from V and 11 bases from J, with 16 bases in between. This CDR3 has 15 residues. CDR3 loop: CASSLPDSLPPPLHF. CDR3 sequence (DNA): TGTGCCAGCAGTTTACCGGACAGTCTTCCTCCACCCCTCCACTTT.

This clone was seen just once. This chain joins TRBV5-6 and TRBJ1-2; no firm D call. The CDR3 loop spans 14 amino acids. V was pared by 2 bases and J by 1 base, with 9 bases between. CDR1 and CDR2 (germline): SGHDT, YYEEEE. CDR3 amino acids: CASSFQLLNYGYTF. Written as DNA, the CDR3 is TGTGCCAGCAGCTTCCAACTTCTTAACTATGGCTACACCTTC. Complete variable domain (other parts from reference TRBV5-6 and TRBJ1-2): DAGVTQSPTHLIKTRGQQVTLRCSPKSGHDTVSWYQQALGQGPQFIFQYYEEEERQRGNFPDRFSGHQFPNYSSELNVNALLLGDSALYLCASSFQLLNYGYTFGSGTRLTVV.

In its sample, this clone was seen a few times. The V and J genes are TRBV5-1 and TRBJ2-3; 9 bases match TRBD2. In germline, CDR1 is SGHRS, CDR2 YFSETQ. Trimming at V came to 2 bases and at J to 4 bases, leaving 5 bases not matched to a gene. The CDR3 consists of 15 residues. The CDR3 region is CASSFSGSSSDTQYF. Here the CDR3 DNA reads TGCGCCAGCAGCTTTAGCGGGAGTAGCTCAGATACGCAGTATTTT.

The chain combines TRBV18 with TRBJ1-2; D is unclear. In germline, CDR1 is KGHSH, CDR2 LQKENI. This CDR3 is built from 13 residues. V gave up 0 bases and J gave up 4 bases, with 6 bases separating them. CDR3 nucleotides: TGTGCCAGCTCACCACCGGGCACCTATGGCTACACCTTC. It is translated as CASSPPGTYGYTF.

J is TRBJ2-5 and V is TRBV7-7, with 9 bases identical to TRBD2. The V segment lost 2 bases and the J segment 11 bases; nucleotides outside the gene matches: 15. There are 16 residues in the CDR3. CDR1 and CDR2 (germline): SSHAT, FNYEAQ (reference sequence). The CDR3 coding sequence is TGTGCCAGCAGCTTATCAGCGGGGGGCTCTAATCACCGACAGTACTTC. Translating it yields CASSLSAGGSNHRQYF. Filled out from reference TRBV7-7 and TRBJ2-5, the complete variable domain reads GAGVSQSPRYKVTKRGQDVTLRCDPISSHATLYWYQQALGQGPEFLTYFNYEAQPDKSGLPSDRFSAERPEGSISTLTIQRTEQRDSAMYRCASSLSAGGSNHRQYFGPGTRLLVL.

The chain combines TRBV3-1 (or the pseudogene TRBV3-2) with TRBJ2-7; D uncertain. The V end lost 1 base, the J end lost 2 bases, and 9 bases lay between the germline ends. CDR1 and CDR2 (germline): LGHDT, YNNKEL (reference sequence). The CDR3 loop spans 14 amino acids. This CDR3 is CASSQVGRTYEQYF. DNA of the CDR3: TGTGCCAGCAGCCAAGTCGGCAGGACCTACGAGCAGTACTTC.

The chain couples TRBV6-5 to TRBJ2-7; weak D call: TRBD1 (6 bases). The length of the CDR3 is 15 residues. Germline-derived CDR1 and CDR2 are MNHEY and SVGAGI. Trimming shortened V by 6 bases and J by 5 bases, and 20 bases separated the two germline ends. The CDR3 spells CASRVTDQGIHEQYF. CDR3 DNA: TGTGCCAGCAGAGTTACGGACCAGGGGATCCACGAGCAGTACTTC.

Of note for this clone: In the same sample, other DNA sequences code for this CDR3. Here the CDR3 reads CASSLGRNTEAFF. CDR3 bases: TGTGCCAGCAGTTTGGGCAGGAACACTGAAGCTTTCTTT. The V and J genes are TRBV27 and TRBJ1-1, with D uncertain. Germline V gene data show CDR1 as MNHEY and CDR2 as SMNVEV (reference sequence). The CDR3 contains 13 residues. Trimming took 3 bases from V and 1 from J, leaving 6 bases between them.

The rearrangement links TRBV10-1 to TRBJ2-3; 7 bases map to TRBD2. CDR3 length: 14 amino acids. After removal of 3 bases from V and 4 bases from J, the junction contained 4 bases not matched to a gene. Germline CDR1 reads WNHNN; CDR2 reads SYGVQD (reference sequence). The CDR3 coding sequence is TGCGCCAGCAGTGAAGGCGCGGGAGCAGATACGCAGTATTTT. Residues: CASSEGAGADTQYF.

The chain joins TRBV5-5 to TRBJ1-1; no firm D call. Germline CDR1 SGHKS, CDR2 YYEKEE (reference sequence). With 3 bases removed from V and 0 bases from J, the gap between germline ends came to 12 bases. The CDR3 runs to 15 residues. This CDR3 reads CASSSSQTMNTEAFF. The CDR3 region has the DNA TGTGCCAGCAGCTCGTCGCAGACAATGAACACTGAAGCTTTCTTT.

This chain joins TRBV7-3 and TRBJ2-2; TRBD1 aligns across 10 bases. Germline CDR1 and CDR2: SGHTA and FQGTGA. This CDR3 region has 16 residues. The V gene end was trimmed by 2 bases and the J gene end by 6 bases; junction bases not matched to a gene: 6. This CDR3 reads CASSLFGTGVAGELFF. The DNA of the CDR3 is TGTGCCAGCAGCTTATTCGGGACAGGGGTAGCCGGGGAGCTGTTTTTT.

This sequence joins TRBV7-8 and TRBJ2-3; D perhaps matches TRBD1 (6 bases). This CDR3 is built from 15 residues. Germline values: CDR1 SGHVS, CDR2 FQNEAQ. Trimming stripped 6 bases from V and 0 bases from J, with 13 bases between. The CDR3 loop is CASRPWGQSTDTQYF. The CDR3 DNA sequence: TGTGCCAGCAGACCGTGGGGACAAAGCACAGATACGCAGTATTTT.

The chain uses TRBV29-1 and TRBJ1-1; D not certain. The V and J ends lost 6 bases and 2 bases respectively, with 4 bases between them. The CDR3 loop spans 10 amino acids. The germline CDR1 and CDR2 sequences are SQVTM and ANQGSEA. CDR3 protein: CSVPNTEAFF. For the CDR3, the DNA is TGCAGCGTCCCTAACACTGAAGCTTTCTTT.

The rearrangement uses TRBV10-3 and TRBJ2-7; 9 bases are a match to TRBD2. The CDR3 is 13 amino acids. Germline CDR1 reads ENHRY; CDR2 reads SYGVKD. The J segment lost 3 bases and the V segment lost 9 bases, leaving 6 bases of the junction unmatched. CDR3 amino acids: CAILAGEGYEQYF. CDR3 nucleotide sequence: TGTGCCATTTTAGCGGGGGAGGGCTACGAGCAGTACTTC.

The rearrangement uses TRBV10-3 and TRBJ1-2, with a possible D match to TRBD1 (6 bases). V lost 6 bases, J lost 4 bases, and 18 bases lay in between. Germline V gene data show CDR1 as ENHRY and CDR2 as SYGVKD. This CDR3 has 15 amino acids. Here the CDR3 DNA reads TGTGCCATCAGCGCAGAACAGGGATCTGGCTATGGCTACACCTTC. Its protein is CAISAEQGSGYGYTF.